The text below deals with one T cell receptor (beta chain). The germline V gene has CDR1 SGHAT and CDR2 FQNNGV. The CDR3 consists of 14 residues. Trimming took 5 bases from V and 5 from J, leaving 10 bases between them. This sample stems from a study of blood T cell repertoires in COVID-19. The wider study: PBMCs, B-cell-depleted T cells, or T cells were the source of the cDNA or gDNA that made up the material.

Libraries were prepared by immunoSEQ multiplex PCR; TCRdb keeps only in-frame clonotypes and omits some of them. Of 300,000 to 350,000 clones listed, approximately 88% were seen once; the top ten hold 1.6%. The rearrangement links TRBV11-2 to TRBJ1-6, with no clear D. Sequencing input: peripheral blood. The receptor was derived from a woman aged 25 to 45 with COVID-19, enrolled during active disease. The CDR3 here is CASSRAGNNSPLHF. CDR3 DNA sequence: TGTGCCAGCAGCCGGGCGGGAAATAATTCACCCCTCCACTTT.